This T cell receptor (beta chain) was sequenced in a study of graft-versus-host responses after intestinal transplantation. Across the whole study: Recipients underwent multivisceral, liver-intestinal, or isolated intestinal transplants. Tacrolimus and steroids were given for three to four years to all recipients after anti-thymocyte globulin induction. Study-wide findings and caveats: Graft-versus-host to host-versus-graft clonal ratios in allografts were high in patients with graft-donor T cell macrochimerism. Early post-transplant HvG declines tracked with peak circulating GvH clone levels.

In the case of this clone: The antigen is undetermined.

Only in-frame clones appear in the TCRdb table, and some are missing; sequencing was by immunoSEQ multiplex PCR. The sample holds tens of thousands of clones; less than 90% are singletons and the top ten take roughly 0.37%. The CDR3 runs to 16 residues. V gave up 4 bases and J gave up 3 bases; unmatched junction bases: 8. CDR1 SGDLS and CDR2 YYNGEE come from the germline V gene. The starting material was unstimulated CD4+ T cells sorted from spleen or lymph node cells, obtained before intestinal transplant. This clonotype was sampled from a human donor who received an intestinal transplant. The chain employs TRBV9 and TRBJ2-3, with 10 nucleotides matching TRBD1. The CDR3 nucleotides read TGTGCCAGCAGCCAAGGGACAGGGGTTTATACAGATACGCAGTATTTT. It encodes CASSQGTGVYTDTQYF. The full variable domain, its missing parts supplied by reference TRBV9 and TRBJ2-3, is DSGVTQTPKHLITATGQRVTLRCSPRSGDLSVYWYQQSLDQGLQFLIQYYNGEERAKGNILERFSAQQFPDLHSELNLSSLELGDSALYFCASSQGTGVYTDTQYFGPGTRLTVL.